The 16 T cell receptor beta chains below come from one sample, sequenced in a study of blood T cells in healthy people across ages. Combining a sample-barcoded 5' primer with a J-beta primer mix, a second PCR ran for roughly 7 to 11 cycles. TCRdb re-analysed the 5' RACE reads in MiXCR, keeping a single row per CDR3 protein. The data contain 1.5 million to 2 million distinct CDR3 sequences, around half of them singletons. The sequenced sample was blood. Receptors were obtained from a woman between 40 and 55 years old in good health.

This chain links TRBV10-3 with TRBJ2-1, with TRBD2 matching 8 bases. Germline CDR1 and CDR2: ENHRY and SYGVKD. The junction had 10 bases not matched to a gene; V was cut back by 10 bases and J by 2 bases. This CDR3 is built from 15 residues. CDR3 nucleotides: TGTGCCAGCGGAGCGGGGGTCCGGGCCTACAATGAGCAGTTCTTC. Translation gives CASGAGVRAYNEQFF.

The chain joins TRBV2 to TRBJ2-7; 10 bases fit TRBD2. The closer fit of TRBJ2-5 to the DNA end suggests the J call may be wrong. CDR3 length: 14 amino acids. From germline, CDR1 is SNHLY and CDR2 FYNNEI. This chain's CDR3 is CASSSGTSAETQYF. The CDR3 region has the DNA TGTGCCAGCAGCTCCGGGACTAGCGCGGAGACCCAGTACTTC.

In its sample, this clonotype was seen a few times. This chain uses TRBV7-2 with TRBJ2-7; 7 nucleotides match TRBD2. This CDR3 contains 16 residues. J gave up 2 bases and V 5 bases, and 12 bases lay outside the gene matches. Germline V gene lookup returns CDR1 SGHTA and CDR2 FQGNSA. Here the CDR3 DNA reads TGTGCCAGCAGCGCCCAGACTAGCCCCCCTACCTACGAGCAGTACTTC. Protein sequence: CASSAQTSPPTYEQYF.

The rearrangement joins TRBV5-1 to TRBJ1-6; weak D call: TRBD1 (5 bases). This CDR3 region has 14 residues. The germline V gene encodes CDR1 SGHRS and CDR2 YFSETQ. The V end lost 7 bases, the J end lost 4 bases, and 12 bases lay between the germline ends. In nucleotides, the CDR3 is TGCGCCAGCCGCCCGACAGATTATAATTCACCCCTCCACTTT. It yields the protein CASRPTDYNSPLHF.

This clonotype occurred a few times. The chain carries TRBV7-2 and TRBJ1-2; D might be TRBD1 (5 bases). Germline values: CDR1 SGHTA, CDR2 FQGNSA. V shed 0 bases and J shed 7 bases, with 12 bases lying between them. The CDR3 runs 14 residues. The CDR3 nucleotides are TGTGCCAGCAGCTTAGCCCCCAGGGCTAGTGGCTACACCTTC. Translating gives CASSLAPRASGYTF.

In its sample, this clonotype was seen a few times. The V call is TRBV7-2, the J call TRBJ2-1; D not resolved. The germline CDR1 and CDR2 sequences are SGHTA and FQGNSA. The CDR3 length is 15 residues. Trimming pared 4 bases from V and 4 bases from J, leaving 14 bases between. The CDR3 is CASSSGSRNYNEQFF. For the CDR3, the DNA is TGTGCCAGCAGCTCCGGGTCGAGGAATTACAATGAGCAGTTCTTC. Together with reference TRBV7-2 and TRBJ2-1, the CDR3 gives the full variable domain: GAGVSQSPSNKVTEKGKDVELRCDPISGHTALYWYRQSLGQGLEFLIYFQGNSAPDKSGLPSDRFSAERTGGSVSTLTIQRTQQEDSAVYLCASSSGSRNYNEQFFGPGTRLTVL.

The chain links TRBV7-8 to TRBJ2-5, with 15 bases fitting TRBD2. Germline V lookup: CDR1 SGHVS, CDR2 FQNEAQ. V shed 5 bases, J shed 5 bases, and the junction held 6 bases outside the gene matches. This CDR3 spans 16 amino acids. CDR3 protein: CASSQGTSGGFETQYF. The CDR3 bases are TGTGCCAGCAGCCAAGGGACTAGCGGGGGGTTTGAGACCCAGTACTTC.

This chain links TRBV5-1 with TRBJ1-1; 8 nucleotides agree with TRBD1. CDR3 length: 15 residues. V shed 4 bases and J 1 base; nucleotides not matched to a gene: 6. From germline, CDR1 is SGHRS and CDR2 YFSETQ. DNA of the CDR3: TGCGCCAGCAGCCACACCGGGACAGGGAACACTGAAGCTTTCTTT. Its protein product is CASSHTGTGNTEAFF. Combining the CDR3 with reference TRBV5-1 and TRBJ1-1 gives the whole variable domain KAGVTQTPRYLIKTRGQQVTLSCSPISGHRSVSWYQQTPGQGLQFLFEYFSETQRNKGNFPGRFSGRQFSNSRSEMNVSTLELGDSALYLCASSHTGTGNTEAFFGQGTRLTVV.

This clonotype was counted between two and nine times. The genes are TRBV6-5 and TRBJ1-2, with unresolved D. Trimming took off 5 bases at V and 4 bases at J, with 14 bases between the two ends. Looked up from germline, CDR1 is MNHEY and CDR2 is SVGAGI. The length of the CDR3 is 14 residues. The DNA for the CDR3 is TGTGCCAGCAGTCTCTCCCCTCGTAGCTATGGCTACACCTTC. It specifies CASSLSPRSYGYTF.

The chain links TRBV10-2 to TRBJ2-5; D unclear. The last part of the DNA fits TRBJ2-7 better; the J call may be wrong. Germline V gene sequence: CDR1 WSHSY, CDR2 SAAADI. This CDR3 contains 14 residues. CDR3 region: CASSIERPSYEQYF. CDR3 bases: TGCGCCAGCAGTATAGAGCGCCCGTCCTACGAGCAGTACTTC.

The sample holds a few counts of this clonotype. The CDR3: CASSFSIGFGEETQYF. The CDR3 coding sequence is TGTGCCAGCAGCTTTAGTATCGGATTTGGGGAAGAGACCCAGTACTTC. This rearrangement joins TRBV7-2 to TRBJ2-5, with unresolved D. Germline CDR1 and CDR2: SGHTA and FQGNSA. The germline V and J ends were trimmed by 3 bases and 3 bases, with 17 bases remaining between them. This CDR3 is 16 amino acids long.

The chain employs TRBV25-1 and TRBJ1-5, with unresolved D. The germline CDR1 and CDR2 sequences are MGHDK and SYGVNS. The CDR3 spans 12 residues. Trimming left V 5 bases short and J 7 bases short, with 9 bases between. The CDR3 DNA reads TGTGCCAGCAGTCGGGGAGCCCAGCCCCAGCATTTT. Translation gives CASSRGAQPQHF.

This clonotype was picked up one time. For the CDR3, the DNA is TGCAGTGCTGGCCGGGACAGGGGGCAAAGGGGCAATCAGCCCCAGCATTTT. Protein product: CSAGRDRGQRGNQPQHF. This rearrangement joins TRBV20-1 to TRBJ1-5; 12 bases agree with TRBD1. This CDR3 has 17 amino acids. Germline-derived CDR1 and CDR2 are DFQATT and SNEGSKA (reference sequence). V was pared by 5 bases and J by 2 bases, with 10 bases of the junction left unmatched.

The chain combines TRBV7-6 with TRBJ2-3; 10 bases align to TRBD1. The CDR3 has 17 residues. V lost 8 bases to trimming and J lost 4 bases; unmatched junction nucleotides: 15. The V gene's germline CDR1 is SGHVS and CDR2 FNYEAQ. The CDR3 protein is CASQGQGLGVGADTQYF. CDR3 nucleotides: TGTGCCAGCCAGGGACAGGGGCTTGGGGTTGGCGCAGATACGCAGTATTTT.

About this clonotype itself: This sequence may be a read error, since a much larger clone differs from it by one base. CDR3 protein: CAGSFPGGANVLTF. The CDR3 DNA reads as TGTGCCGGCAGTTTCCCTGGTGGGGCCAACGTCCTGACTTTC. The chain combines TRBV7-2 with TRBJ2-6; unclear D gene. The CDR3 totals 14 residues. Germline V gene sequence: CDR1 SGHTA, CDR2 FQGNSA.

The rearrangement uses TRBV4-3 and TRBJ2-5; D is unresolved. The CDR3 consists of 16 residues. From germline, CDR1 is LGHNA and CDR2 YSLEER. The ends were cut back, 3 bases at V and 4 bases at J, with 18 bases in the middle. In DNA form, the CDR3 reads TGCGCCAGCAGCCATTCTCCGATTACCATCCGAGAGACCCAGTACTTC. It codes for CASSHSPITIRETQYF.